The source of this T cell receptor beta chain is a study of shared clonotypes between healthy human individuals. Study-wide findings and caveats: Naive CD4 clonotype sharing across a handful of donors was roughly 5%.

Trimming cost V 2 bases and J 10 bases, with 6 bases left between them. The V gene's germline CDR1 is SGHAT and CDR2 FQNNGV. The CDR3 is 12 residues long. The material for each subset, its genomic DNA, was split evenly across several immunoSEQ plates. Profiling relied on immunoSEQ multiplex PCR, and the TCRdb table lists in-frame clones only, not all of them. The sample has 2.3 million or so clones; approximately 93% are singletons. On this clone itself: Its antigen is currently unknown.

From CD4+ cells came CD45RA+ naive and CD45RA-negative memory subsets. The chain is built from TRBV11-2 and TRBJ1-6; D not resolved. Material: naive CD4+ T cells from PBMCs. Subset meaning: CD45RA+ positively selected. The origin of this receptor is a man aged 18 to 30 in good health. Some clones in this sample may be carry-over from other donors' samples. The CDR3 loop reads CASSLYGSPLHF. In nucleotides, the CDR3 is TGTGCCAGCAGCTTATACGGATCACCCCTCCACTTT.